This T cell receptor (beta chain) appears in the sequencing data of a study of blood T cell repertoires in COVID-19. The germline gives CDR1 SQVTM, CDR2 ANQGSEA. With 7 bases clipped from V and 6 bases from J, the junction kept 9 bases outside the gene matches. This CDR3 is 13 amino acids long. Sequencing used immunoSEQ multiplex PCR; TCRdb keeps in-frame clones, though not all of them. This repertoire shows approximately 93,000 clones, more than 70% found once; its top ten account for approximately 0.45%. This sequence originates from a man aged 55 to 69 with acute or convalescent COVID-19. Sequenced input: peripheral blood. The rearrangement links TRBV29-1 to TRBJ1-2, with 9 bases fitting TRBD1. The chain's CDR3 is CSAPSQGAHGYTF. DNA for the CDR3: TGCAGCGCACCATCACAGGGGGCGCATGGCTACACCTTC. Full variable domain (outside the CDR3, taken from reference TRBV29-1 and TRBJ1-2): SAVISQKPSRDICQRGTSLTIQCQVDSQVTMMFWYRQQPGQSLTLIATANQGSEATYESGFVIDKFPISRPNLTFSTLTVSNMSPEDSSIYLCSAPSQGAHGYTFGSGTRLTVV.